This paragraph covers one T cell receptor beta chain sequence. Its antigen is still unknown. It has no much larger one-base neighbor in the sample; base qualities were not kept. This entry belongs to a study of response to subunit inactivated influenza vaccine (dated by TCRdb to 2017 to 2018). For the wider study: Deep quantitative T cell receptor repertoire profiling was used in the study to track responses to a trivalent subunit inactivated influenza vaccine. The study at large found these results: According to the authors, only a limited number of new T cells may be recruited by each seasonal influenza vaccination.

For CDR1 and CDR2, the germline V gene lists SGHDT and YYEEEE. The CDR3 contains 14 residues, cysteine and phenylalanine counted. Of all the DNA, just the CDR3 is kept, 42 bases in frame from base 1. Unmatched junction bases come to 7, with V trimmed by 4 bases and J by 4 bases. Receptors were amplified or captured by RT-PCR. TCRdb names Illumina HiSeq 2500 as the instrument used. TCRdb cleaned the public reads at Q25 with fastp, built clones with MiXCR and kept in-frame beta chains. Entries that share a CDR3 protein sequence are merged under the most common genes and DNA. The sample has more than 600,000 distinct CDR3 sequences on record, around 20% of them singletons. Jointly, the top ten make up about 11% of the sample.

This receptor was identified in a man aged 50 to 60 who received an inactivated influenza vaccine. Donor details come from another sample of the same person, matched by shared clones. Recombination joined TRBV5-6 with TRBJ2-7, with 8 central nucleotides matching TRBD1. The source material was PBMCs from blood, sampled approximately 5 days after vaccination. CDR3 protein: CASSPPGQEYEQYF. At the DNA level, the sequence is TGTGCCAGCAGCCCTCCGGGACAGGAGTACGAGCAGTACTTC. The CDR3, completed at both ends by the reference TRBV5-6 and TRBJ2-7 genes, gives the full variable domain DAGVTQSPTHLIKTRGQQVTLRCSPKSGHDTVSWYQQALGQGPQFIFQYYEEEERQRGNFPDRFSGHQFPNYSSELNVNALLLGDSALYLCASSPPGQEYEQYFGPGTRLTVT.